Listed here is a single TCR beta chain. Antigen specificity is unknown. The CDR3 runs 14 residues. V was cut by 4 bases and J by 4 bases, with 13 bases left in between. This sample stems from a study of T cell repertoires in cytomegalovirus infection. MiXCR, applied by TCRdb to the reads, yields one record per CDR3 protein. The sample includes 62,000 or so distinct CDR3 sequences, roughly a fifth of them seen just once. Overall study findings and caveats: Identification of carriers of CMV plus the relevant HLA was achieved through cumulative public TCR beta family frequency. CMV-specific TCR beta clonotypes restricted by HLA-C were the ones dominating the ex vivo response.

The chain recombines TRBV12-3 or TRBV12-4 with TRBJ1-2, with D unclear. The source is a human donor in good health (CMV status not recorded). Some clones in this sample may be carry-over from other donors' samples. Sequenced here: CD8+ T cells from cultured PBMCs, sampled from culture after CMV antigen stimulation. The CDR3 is CASSSTLTLYGYTF. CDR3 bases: TGTGCCAGCAGTTCCACGTTAACCCTCTATGGCTACACCTTC.